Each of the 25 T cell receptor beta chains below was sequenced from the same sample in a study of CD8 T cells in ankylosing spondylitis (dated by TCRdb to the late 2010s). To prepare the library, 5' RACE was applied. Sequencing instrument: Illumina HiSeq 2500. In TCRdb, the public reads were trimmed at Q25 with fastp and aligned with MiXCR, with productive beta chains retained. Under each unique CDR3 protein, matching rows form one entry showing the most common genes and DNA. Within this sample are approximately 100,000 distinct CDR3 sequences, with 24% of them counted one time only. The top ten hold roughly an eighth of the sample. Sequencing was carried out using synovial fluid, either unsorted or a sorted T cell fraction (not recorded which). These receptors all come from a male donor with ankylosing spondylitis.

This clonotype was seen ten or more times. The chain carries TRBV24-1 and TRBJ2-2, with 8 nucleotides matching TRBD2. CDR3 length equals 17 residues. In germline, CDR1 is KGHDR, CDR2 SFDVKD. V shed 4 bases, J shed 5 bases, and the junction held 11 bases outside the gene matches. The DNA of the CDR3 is TGTGCCACCAGTGACTCCACTAGCGGATGGGCGACCGGGGAGCTGTTTTTT. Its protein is CATSDSTSGWATGELFF.

The CDR3 spells CPAGIFSYEQYV. CDR3 nucleotides: TGCCCGGCGGGGATATTCTCCTACGAGCAGTACGTC. This chain joins TRBV6-1 and TRBJ2-7, with D possibly TRBD2 on 6 matching bases. This CDR3 region has 12 residues. Germline V gene sequence: CDR1 MNHNS, CDR2 SASEGT.

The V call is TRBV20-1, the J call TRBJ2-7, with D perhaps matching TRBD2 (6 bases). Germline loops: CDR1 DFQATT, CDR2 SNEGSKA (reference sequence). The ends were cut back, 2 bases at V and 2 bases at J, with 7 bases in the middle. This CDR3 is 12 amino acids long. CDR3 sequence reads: CSARLAPYEQYV. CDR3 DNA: TGCAGTGCTAGACTAGCGCCCTACGAGCAGTACGTC.

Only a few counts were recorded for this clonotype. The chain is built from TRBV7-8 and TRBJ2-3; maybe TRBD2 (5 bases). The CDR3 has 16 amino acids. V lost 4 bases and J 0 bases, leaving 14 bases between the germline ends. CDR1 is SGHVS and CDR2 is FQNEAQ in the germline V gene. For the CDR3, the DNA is TGTGCCAGCAGCTACCGCGAGGGATCGAGCACAGATACGCAGTATTTT. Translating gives CASSYREGSSTDTQYF.

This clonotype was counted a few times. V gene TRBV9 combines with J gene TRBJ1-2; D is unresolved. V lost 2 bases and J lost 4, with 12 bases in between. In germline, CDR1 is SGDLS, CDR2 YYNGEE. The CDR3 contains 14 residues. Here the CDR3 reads CASSVLYEGYGYTF. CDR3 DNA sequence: TGTGCCAGCAGCGTTCTTTACGAGGGCTATGGCTACACCTTC.

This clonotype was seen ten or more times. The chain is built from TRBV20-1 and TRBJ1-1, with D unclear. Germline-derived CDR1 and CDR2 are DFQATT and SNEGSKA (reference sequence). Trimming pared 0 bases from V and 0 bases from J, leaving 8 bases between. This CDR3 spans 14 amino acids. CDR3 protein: CSARDARLNTEAFF. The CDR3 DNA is TGCAGTGCTAGAGACGCACGATTGAACACTGAAGCTTTCTTT.

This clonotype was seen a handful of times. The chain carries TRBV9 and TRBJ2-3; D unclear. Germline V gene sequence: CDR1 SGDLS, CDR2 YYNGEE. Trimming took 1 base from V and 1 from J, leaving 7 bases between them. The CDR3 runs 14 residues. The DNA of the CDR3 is TGTGCCAGCAGCGTACAGAGCGGCACAGATACGCAGTATTTT. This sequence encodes CASSVQSGTDTQYF.

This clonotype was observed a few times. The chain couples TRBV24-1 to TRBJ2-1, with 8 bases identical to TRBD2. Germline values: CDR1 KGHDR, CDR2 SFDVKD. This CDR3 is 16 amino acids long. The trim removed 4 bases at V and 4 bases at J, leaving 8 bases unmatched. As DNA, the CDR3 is TGTGCCACCAGTGACGCTTCCGGGACTAGATACAATGAGCAGTTCTTC. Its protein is CATSDASGTRYNEQFF.

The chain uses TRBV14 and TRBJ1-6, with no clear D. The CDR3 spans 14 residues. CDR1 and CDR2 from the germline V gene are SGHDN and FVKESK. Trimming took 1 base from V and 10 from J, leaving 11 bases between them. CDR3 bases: TGTGCCAGCAGCCAAGCTAGTAGGAACTCACCCCTCCACTTT. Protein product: CASSQASRNSPLHF.

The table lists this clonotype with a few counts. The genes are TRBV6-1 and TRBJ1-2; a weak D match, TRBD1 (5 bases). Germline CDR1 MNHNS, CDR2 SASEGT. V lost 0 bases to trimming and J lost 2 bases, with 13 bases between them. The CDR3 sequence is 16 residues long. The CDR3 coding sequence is TGTGCCAGCAGTGAAGCGGCAGGGAGATTAAACTATGGCTACACCTTC. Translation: CASSEAAGRLNYGYTF.

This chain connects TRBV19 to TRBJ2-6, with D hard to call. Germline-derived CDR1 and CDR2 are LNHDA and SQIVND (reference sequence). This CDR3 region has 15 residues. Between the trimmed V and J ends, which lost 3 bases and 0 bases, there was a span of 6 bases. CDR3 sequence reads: CASSIAGSGANVLTF. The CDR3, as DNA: TGTGCCAGTAGTATTGCAGGCTCTGGGGCCAACGTCCTGACTTTC.

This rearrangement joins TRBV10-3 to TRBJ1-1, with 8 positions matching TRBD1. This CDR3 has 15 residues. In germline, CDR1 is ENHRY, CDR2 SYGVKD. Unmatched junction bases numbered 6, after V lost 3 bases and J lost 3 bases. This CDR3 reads CAISDGQGAYTEAFF. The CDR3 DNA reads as TGTGCCATCAGTGACGGTCAGGGGGCCTACACTGAAGCTTTCTTT.

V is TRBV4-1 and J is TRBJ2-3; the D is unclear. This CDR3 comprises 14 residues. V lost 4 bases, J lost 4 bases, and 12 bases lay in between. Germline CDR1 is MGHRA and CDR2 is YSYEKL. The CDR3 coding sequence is TGCGCCAGCAGCCTCATTGGTCTAGCAGATACGCAGTATTTT. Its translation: CASSLIGLADTQYF.

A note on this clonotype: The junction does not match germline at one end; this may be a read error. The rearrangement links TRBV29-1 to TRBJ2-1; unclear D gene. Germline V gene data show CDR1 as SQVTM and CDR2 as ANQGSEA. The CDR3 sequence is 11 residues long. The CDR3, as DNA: TGCAGCGTTGAAGATCGGGCTAGTTTACTCTTC. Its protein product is CSVEDRASLLF.

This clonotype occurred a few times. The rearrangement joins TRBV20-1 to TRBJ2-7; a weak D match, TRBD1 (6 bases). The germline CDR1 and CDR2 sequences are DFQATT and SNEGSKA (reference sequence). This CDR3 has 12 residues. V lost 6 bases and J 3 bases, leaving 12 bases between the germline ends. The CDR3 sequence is CSAGSQGYEQYF. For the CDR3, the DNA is TGCAGTGCGGGATCACAGGGCTACGAGCAGTACTTC.

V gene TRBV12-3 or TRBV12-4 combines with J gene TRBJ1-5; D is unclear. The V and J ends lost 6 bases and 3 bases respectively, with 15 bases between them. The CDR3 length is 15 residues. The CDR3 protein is CASRPGVRDNQPQHF. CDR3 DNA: TGTGCCAGCAGACCCGGCGTTAGGGACAATCAGCCCCAGCATTTT.

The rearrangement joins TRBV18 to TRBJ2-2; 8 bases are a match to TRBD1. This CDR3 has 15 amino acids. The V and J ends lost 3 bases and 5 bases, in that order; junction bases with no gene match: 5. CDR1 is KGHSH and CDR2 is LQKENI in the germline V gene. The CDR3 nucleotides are TGTGCCAGCTCACCGGACAGGGCCGGAACCGGGGAGCTGTTTTTT. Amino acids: CASSPDRAGTGELFF.

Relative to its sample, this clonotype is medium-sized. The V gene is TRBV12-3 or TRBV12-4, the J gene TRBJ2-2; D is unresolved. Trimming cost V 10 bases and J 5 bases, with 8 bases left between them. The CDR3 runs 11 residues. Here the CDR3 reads CATVLTGELFF. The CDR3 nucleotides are TGTGCCACCGTTCTAACCGGGGAGCTGTTTTTT.

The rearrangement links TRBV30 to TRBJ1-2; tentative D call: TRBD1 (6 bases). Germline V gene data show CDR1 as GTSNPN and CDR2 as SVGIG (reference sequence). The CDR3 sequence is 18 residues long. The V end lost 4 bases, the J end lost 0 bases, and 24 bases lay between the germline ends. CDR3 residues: CAWKYLLRQDPANYGYTF. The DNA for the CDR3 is TGTGCCTGGAAATATCTCCTCCGACAGGACCCCGCTAACTATGGCTACACCTTC.

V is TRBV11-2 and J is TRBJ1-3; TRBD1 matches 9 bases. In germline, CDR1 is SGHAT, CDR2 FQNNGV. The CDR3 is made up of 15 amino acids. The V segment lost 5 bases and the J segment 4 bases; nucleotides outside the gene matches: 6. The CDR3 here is CASSPGTGFGNTIYF. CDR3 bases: TGTGCCAGCAGCCCCGGGACAGGGTTCGGAAACACCATATATTTT.

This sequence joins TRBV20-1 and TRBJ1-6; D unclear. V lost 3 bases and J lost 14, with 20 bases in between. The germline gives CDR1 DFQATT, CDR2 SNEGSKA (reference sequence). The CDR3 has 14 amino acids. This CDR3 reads CSARERVLGPTLHF. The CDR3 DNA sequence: TGCAGTGCTAGGGAGAGGGTCCTAGGGCCAACCCTCCACTTT.

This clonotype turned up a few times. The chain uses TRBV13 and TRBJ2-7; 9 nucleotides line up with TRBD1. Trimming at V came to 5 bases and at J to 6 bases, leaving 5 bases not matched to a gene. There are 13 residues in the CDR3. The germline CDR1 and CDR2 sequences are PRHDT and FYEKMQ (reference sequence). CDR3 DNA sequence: TGTGCCAGCAGCCTCGGGACAGGGAGCGAGCAGTACGTC. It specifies CASSLGTGSEQYV.

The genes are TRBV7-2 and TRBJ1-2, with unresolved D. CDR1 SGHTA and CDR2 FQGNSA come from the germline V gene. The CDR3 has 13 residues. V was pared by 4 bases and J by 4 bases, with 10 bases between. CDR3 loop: CASSSIARYGYTF. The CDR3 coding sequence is TGTGCCAGCAGCTCCATCGCCCGCTATGGCTACACCTTC.

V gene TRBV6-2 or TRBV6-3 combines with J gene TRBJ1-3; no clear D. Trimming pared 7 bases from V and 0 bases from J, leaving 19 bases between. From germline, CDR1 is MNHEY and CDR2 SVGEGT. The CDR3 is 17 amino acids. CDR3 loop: CASIPSRGRISGNTIYF. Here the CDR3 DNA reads TGTGCCAGCATTCCTAGCCGAGGGAGGATCTCTGGAAACACCATATATTTT.

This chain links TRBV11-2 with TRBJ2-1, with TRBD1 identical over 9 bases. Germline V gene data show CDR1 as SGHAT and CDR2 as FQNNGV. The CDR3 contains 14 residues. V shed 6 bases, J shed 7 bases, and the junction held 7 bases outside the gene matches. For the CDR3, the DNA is TGTGCCAGCAGTCTCGACAGGGGGGAAAATGAGCAGTTCTTC. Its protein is CASSLDRGENEQFF.